Shown below are 10 T cell receptor beta chains from a single sample sequenced in a study of control samples from healthy donors and cancer patients. TCRdb's table, derived via immunoSEQ multiplex PCR, lists solely in-frame clones and lacks some. The top ten hold about 2% of the sample, which has 95,000 to 100,000 clones, 82% seen once. Sequenced input: blood. All receptors come from a man between 60 and 70 years old in good health.

This clone showed up just a few times. The genes are TRBV19 and TRBJ1-2, with a tentative D call TRBD1 (5 bases). CDR1 and CDR2 (germline): LNHDA, SQIVND (reference sequence). V shed 6 bases and J shed 3 bases, with 5 bases lying between them. The CDR3 is 11 amino acids. The CDR3, as DNA: TGTGCCAGTAGCAGGGACTATGGCTACACCTTC. Translating gives CASSRDYGYTF.

The chain recombines TRBV7-9 with TRBJ1-1; D uncertain. Germline CDR1 and CDR2: SEHNR and FQNEAQ (reference sequence). Trimming took 3 bases from V and 1 from J, leaving 12 bases between them. CDR3 size: 15 residues. Here the CDR3 DNA reads TGTGCCAGCAGCTTGAAAGAGGGAGGGAACACTGAAGCTTTCTTT. It translates to CASSLKEGGNTEAFF.

Only one count was recorded for this clone. This chain joins TRBV27 and TRBJ2-7; 7 bases fit TRBD2. The CDR3 length is 14 residues. V trimming: 8 bases; J trimming: 1 base; junction bases outside the gene matches: 8. Germline V gene lookup returns CDR1 MNHEY and CDR2 SMNVEV (reference sequence). CDR3 DNA: TGTGCCAGCTCGATGGACGGGGGGTCCTACGAGCAGTACTTC. It translates to CASSMDGGSYEQYF.

This chain links TRBV7-2 with TRBJ2-5; D is undetermined. Germline CDR1 SGHTA, CDR2 FQGNSA. The germline V and J ends were trimmed by 4 bases and 4 bases, with 16 bases remaining between them. This CDR3 is 15 amino acids long. The CDR3 nucleotides read TGTGCCAGCAGCTCAGGAAACGGAGCCGGAGAGACCCAGTACTTC. Protein sequence: CASSSGNGAGETQYF.

The chain couples TRBV19 to TRBJ1-5; D ambiguous. The CDR3 contains 14 residues. V gave up 4 bases and J gave up 0 bases, with 7 bases separating them. Germline V gene lookup returns CDR1 LNHDA and CDR2 SQIVND (reference sequence). The CDR3 region is CASSNGNSNQPQHF. DNA for the CDR3: TGTGCCAGTAGTAACGGGAATAGCAATCAGCCCCAGCATTTT.

This clone has a single count. The DNA for the CDR3 is TGTGCCAGCAGCCCAGCGGGGGGGCAAAATTCACCCCTCCACTTT. It is translated as CASSPAGGQNSPLHF. The V call is TRBV7-8, the J call TRBJ1-6; TRBD1 is a possible D gene (6 bases). V gave up 5 bases and J gave up 7 bases, with 15 bases separating them. Germline V CDR1 and CDR2: SGHVS, FQNEAQ. The CDR3 totals 15 residues.

CDR3 loop: CASSVRTSRGVGTGELFF. CDR3 in DNA: TGTGCCAGCAGTGTAAGAACTAGCAGGGGCGTTGGTACCGGGGAGCTGTTTTTT. The V and J genes are TRBV2 and TRBJ2-2; perhaps D is TRBD1 or TRBD2 (6 bases each). The V gene's germline CDR1 is SNHLY and CDR2 FYNNEI. This CDR3 spans 18 amino acids. V lost 4 bases, J lost 5 bases, and 23 bases lay in between.

The CDR3 nucleotides are TGTGCCAGTAGTATCATATCTGTTAGCGGGAGGTATCAGTTCTTC. Translated: CASSIISVSGRYQFF. The chain is built from TRBV19 and TRBJ2-1, with 10 positions matching TRBD2. V shed 3 bases and J 13 bases; nucleotides not matched to a gene: 12. The CDR3 has 15 amino acids. Germline CDR1 LNHDA, CDR2 SQIVND (reference sequence). Using reference TRBV19 and TRBJ2-1 for the parts outside the CDR3, the full variable domain is DGGITQSPKYLFRKEGQNVTLSCEQNLNHDAMYWYRQDPGQGLRLIYYSQIVNDFQKGDIAEGYSVSREKKESFPLTVTSAQKNPTAFYLCASSIISVSGRYQFFGPGTRLTVL.

The chain combines TRBV15 with TRBJ1-2; D is possibly TRBD1 (5 bases). V lost 0 bases to trimming and J lost 8 bases, with 16 bases between them. Germline CDR1 reads LNHNV; CDR2 reads YYDKDF (reference sequence). The CDR3 runs 15 residues. In DNA, the CDR3 is TGTGCCACCAGCAGAGATAGGGAACAGGCGCGCGGCTACACCTTC. It codes for CATSRDREQARGYTF.

This chain links TRBV12-5 with TRBJ1-5; TRBD1 agrees at 9 bases. Germline V gene lookup returns CDR1 LGHNT and CDR2 FRNRAP. V was pared by 6 bases and J by 1 base, with 4 bases of the junction left unmatched. This CDR3 has 15 amino acids. The CDR3 here is CASGPDRGSNQPQHF. The CDR3 coding sequence is TGTGCTAGTGGCCCGGACAGGGGAAGCAATCAGCCCCAGCATTTT.